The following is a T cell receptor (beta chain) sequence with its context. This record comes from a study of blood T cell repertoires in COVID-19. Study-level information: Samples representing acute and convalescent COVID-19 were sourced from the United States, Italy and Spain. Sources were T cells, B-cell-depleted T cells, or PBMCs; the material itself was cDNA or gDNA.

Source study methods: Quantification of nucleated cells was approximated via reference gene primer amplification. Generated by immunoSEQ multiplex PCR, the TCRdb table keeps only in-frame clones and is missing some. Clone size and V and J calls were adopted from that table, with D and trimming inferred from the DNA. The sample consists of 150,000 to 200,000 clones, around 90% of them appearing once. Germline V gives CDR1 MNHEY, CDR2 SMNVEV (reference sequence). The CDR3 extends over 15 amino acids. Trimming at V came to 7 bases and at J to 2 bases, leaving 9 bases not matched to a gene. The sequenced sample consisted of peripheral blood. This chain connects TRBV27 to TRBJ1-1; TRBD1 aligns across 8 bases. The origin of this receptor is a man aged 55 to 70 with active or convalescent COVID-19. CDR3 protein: CASNKAGTGNTEAFF. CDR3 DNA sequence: TGTGCCAGCAATAAAGCCGGGACAGGAAACACTGAAGCTTTCTTT.